The clone carrying this T cell receptor beta chain was detected ten times or more. Its antigen is unknown. Investigators excluded patients with uncontrolled infection, other autoimmune disease, pregnancy or lactation. The data are from a study of T cells in Graves' hyperthyroidism and ophthalmopathy. For the study at large: Blood from the periphery was taken at initial diagnosis, before any treatment. Study results and limitations: Most clonotypes expanded in thyroid above 0.001 were likewise present in blood.

RNA transcripts yielded amplified TCR beta CDR3 regions. HTBI primers drove first-round RT-PCR of the TCR CDR3. TCRdb fed the multiplex PCR reads into MiXCR, producing one record per CDR3 protein. Here the sample spans 200,000 to 300,000 distinct CDR3 sequences, 24% being singletons. The CDR3 is 15 residues long. J lost 4 bases, V lost 1 base, and 7 bases had no gene match. The germline CDR1 and CDR2 sequences are DFQATT and SNEGSKA (reference sequence). The rearrangement joins TRBV20-1 to TRBJ1-1; TRBD1 aligns across 9 bases. The sequence was collected from a woman in her thirties or forties with Graves' ophthalmopathy. The sequencing sample was made of blood. CDR3 DNA: TGCAGTGCTAGAGGTTGGACAGGGGAGATCACTGAAGCTTTCTTT. Translation: CSARGWTGEITEAFF.